Listed below are T cell receptor beta chains from one sample, sequenced in a study of shared clonotypes between healthy human individuals. Measured with immunoSEQ multiplex PCR; TCRdb has only the in-frame clones, and not every one. The sample has about a million clones; under 80% are singletons. Material: memory CD4+ T cells sorted from blood. These receptors were taken from a man younger than 35 in good health. Both conserved end residues are part of each CDR3. Fields, in order: J gene, V gene, D gene, clone size, CDR3 DNA, CDR3 protein. D genes are given only for firm matches. Expanded clones get a size class; other rows say once, few or many, or leave the size out.

TRBJ2-2,TRBV27,.,.,TGTGCCAGCAGTTTATCGTCAGGGAACACCGGGGAGCTGTTTTTT,CASSLSSGNTGELFF
TRBJ2-3,TRBV4-2,TRBD2,.,TGTGCCAGCAGCCAAGGGGTATGGACTAGCGGTTACACAGATACGCAGTATTTT,CASSQGVWTSGYTDTQYF
TRBJ1-2,TRBV29-1,.,.,TGCAGCGTTGATGCCGGGAACCTCTATGGCTACACCTTC,CSVDAGNLYGYTF
TRBJ1-5,TRBV18,TRBD1,.,TGTGCCAGCTCACCTCCGGTCGGACAGGGCAACCAGCCCCAGCATTTT,CASSPPVGQGNQPQHF
TRBJ2-7,TRBV19,TRBD1,.,TGTGCCAGTAGATCCGGGGAACAGGGGGCTAGCCACGAGCAGTACTTC,CASRSGEQGASHEQYF
TRBJ2-7,TRBV7-2,TRBD2,.,TGTGCCAGCAGCTTAGCGCGGACTAGCGGGATCTCCTACGAGCAGTACTTC,CASSLARTSGISYEQYF
TRBJ2-7,TRBV6-1,.,once,TGTGCCAGCAGTGACTCCCCTCGCAGGGACCCAAAGATGTACTTC,CASSDSPRRDPKMYF
TRBJ2-4,TRBV5-4,.,.,TGTGCCAGCAGCTCTGGGGGAACAGGACTAGCCAAAAACATTCAGTACTTC,CASSSGGTGLAKNIQYF
TRBJ2-2,TRBV7-7,.,.,TGTGCCAGCAGGACAAGTAACACCGGGGAGCTGTTTTTT,CASRTSNTGELFF
TRBJ1-2,TRBV28,TRBD1,.,TGTGCCAGCAGTGGACAGGGGGCGAACACCTTC,CASSGQGANTF
TRBJ2-3,TRBV5-1,.,.,TGCGCCAGCAGCTCTTCAATAGGCACAGATACGCAGTATTTT,CASSSSIGTDTQYF
TRBJ2-2,TRBV5-6,.,.,TGTGCCAGCAGCCGAAGAGGCGGGGAGCTGTTTTTT,CASSRRGGELFF
TRBJ2-3,TRBV5-1,.,.,TGCGCCAGCAGCTTGGCCGGCGAGAGGAATACGCAGTATTTT,CASSLAGERNTQYF
TRBJ2-3,TRBV14,TRBD1,.,TGTGCCAGCAGGTTCCAGGGGGCGGTGGATACGCAGTATTTT,CASRFQGAVDTQYF
TRBJ1-3,TRBV7-6,.,.,TGTGCCAGCAGCCGGACAACTTCGTCGAACACCATATATTTT,CASSRTTSSNTIYF
TRBJ1-2,TRBV30,.,.,TGTGCCTGGAGTGTGGAGTATGGCTACACCTTC,CAWSVEYGYTF
TRBJ2-4,TRBV11-2,.,.,TGTGCCACCTCCGAGAGCGGAGCCAAAAACATTCAGTACTTC,CATSESGAKNIQYF
TRBJ1-1,TRBV7-9,.,.,TGTGCCAGCAGCTTGTCGTACGGGACTCAAGCTTTCTTT,CASSLSYGTQAFF
TRBJ1-3,TRBV7-2,.,.,TGTGCCAGCAGCTTAGGGGTTTCAGGAAACACCATATATTTT,CASSLGVSGNTIYF
TRBJ2-7,TRBV11-2,.,.,TGTGCCAGCAGCTCCATATACAGGGTAGGGATTCCCTACGAGCAGTACTTC,CASSSIYRVGIPYEQYF
TRBJ2-5,TRBV30,TRBD2,.,TGTGCCTGGGAATACCGGGACTGGTGGACTAGCGGGACCCCCGGGACCCAGTACTTC,CAWEYRDWWTSGTPGTQYF
TRBJ2-7,TRBV4-1,.,few,TGCGCCAGCAGCCAAGACCCCTCTAGGAACTACGAGCAGTACTTC,CASSQDPSRNYEQYF
TRBJ2-3,TRBV5-5,TRBD1,.,TGTGCCAGCAGCCGACAGGGGGGTCTAGATACGCAGTATTTT,CASSRQGGLDTQYF
TRBJ2-3,TRBV6-5,.,.,TGTGCCAGCAAAGATTCGGGGGTCACCACAGATACGCAGTATTTT,CASKDSGVTTDTQYF
TRBJ2-7,TRBV27,.,once,TGTGCCAGCAGGCCCCGACCGACCGGACACGAGCAGTACTTC,CASRPRPTGHEQYF